This T cell receptor beta chain comes out of a study of T cell changes during pregnancy in multiple sclerosis. Using immunoSEQ multiplex PCR, the repertoire was profiled, and TCRdb retains in-frame clones only, with some absent. This table holds tens of thousands of clones, approximately 90% found once. CDR1 is MNHEY and CDR2 is SVGAGI in the germline V gene. This CDR3 is 15 amino acids long. The J segment lost 5 bases and the V segment lost 7 bases, leaving 9 bases of the junction unmatched. This receptor was identified in a female donor with multiple sclerosis, enrolled in a pregnancy study. The sequencing used CD8+ T cells from peripheral blood mononuclear cells, collected in the first trimester of pregnancy. V and J are TRBV6-5 and TRBJ2-5, with 11 bases matching TRBD2. DNA of the CDR3: TGTGCCAGCACCGCGACTAGCGGGGTTCTTGAGACCCAGTACTTC. This codes for CASTATSGVLETQYF.